Shown below are 15 T cell receptor beta chains from a single sample sequenced in a study of cytomegalovirus exposure and HLA in healthy donors. Primers for the PCR totalled 60 Vbeta and 13 Jbeta. Profiled with immunoSEQ multiplex PCR; TCRdb holds only in-frame clones, not every one. The sample consists of about 130,000 clones, roughly 80% of them appearing once. What was sequenced was PBMCs. Receptor source: a woman in her thirties or forties in good health and CMV-seronegative.

Note on this clone: This sample includes further DNA sequences coding for the same CDR3. The chain has TRBV19 and TRBJ1-1; D is ambiguous. Trimming cost V 1 base and J 3 bases, with 6 bases left between them. Germline CDR1 LNHDA, CDR2 SQIVND (reference sequence). The CDR3 spans 13 residues. The CDR3 nucleotides are TGTGCCAGTAGTATAGGCGGCTACACTGAAGCTTTCTTT. Encoded protein: CASSIGGYTEAFF.

The CDR3 nucleotides read TGTGCCAGCAGCAGAGGGACTAGACCCTACAATGAGCAGTTCTTC. This gives the protein CASSRGTRPYNEQFF. The chain has TRBV9 and TRBJ2-1, with 8 bases aligning to TRBD2. Germline trimming cut 4 bases from V and 2 bases from J; bases unmatched to any gene: 5. CDR1 SGDLS and CDR2 YYNGEE come from the germline V gene. This CDR3 is 15 amino acids long.

The J gene is TRBJ2-7, the V gene TRBV5-1, with D perhaps TRBD1 (6 bases). Germline V gene data show CDR1 as SGHRS and CDR2 as YFSETQ. The V end lost 0 bases, the J end lost 5 bases, and 9 bases lay between the germline ends. The CDR3 sequence is 13 residues long. The CDR3 is CASSLAQGNEQYF. In DNA, the CDR3 is TGCGCCAGCAGCTTGGCTCAGGGGAACGAGCAGTACTTC.

This clone was observed a few times. This chain links TRBV6-5 with TRBJ1-4; 8 bases are a match to TRBD1. Germline CDR1 and CDR2: MNHEY and SVGAGI. V was pared by 6 bases and J by 2 bases, with 5 bases of the junction left unmatched. There are 15 residues in the CDR3. The CDR3 DNA follows: TGTGCCAGCAGCCAGACAGGGGTTACTAATGAAAAACTGTTTTTT. The encoded protein is CASSQTGVTNEKLFF.

This clone was seen just once. J is TRBJ2-1 and V is TRBV28; 13 bases are shared with TRBD2. V gave up 6 bases and J gave up 6 bases; unmatched junction bases: 8. The CDR3 consists of 16 residues. Germline-derived CDR1 and CDR2 are MDHEN and SYDVKM. The CDR3 spells CASSLTSGRTANEQFF. DNA of the CDR3: TGTGCCAGCAGCCTGACTAGCGGGAGGACGGCCAATGAGCAGTTCTTC.

This chain uses TRBV19 with TRBJ1-1; a weak D match, TRBD1 (5 bases). The V end was cut by 8 bases, the J end by 0 bases, with 16 bases between. Per germline, CDR1 LNHDA and CDR2 SQIVND (reference sequence). The CDR3 loop spans 15 amino acids. CDR3 residues: CASGKTDTLNTEAFF. The CDR3 DNA is TGTGCCAGTGGTAAGACGGACACCTTGAACACTGAAGCTTTCTTT.

The rearrangement joins TRBV4-3 to TRBJ2-6, with D maybe TRBD2 (5 bases). The V end lost 0 bases, the J end lost 4 bases, and 19 bases lay between the germline ends. The V gene's germline CDR1 is LGHNA and CDR2 YSLEER. The CDR3 extends over 19 amino acids. CDR3 protein: CASSQERVLLLPGANVLTF. CDR3 nucleotides: TGCGCCAGCAGCCAAGAGAGGGTGTTGCTCCTCCCCGGGGCCAACGTCCTGACTTTC.

V and J are TRBV19 and TRBJ2-1; 10 bases map to TRBD1. Germline V gives CDR1 LNHDA, CDR2 SQIVND (reference sequence). The trim removed 3 bases at V and 1 base at J, leaving 3 bases unmatched. The CDR3 runs 16 residues. CDR3 residues: CASSMDRGISYNEQFF. Here the CDR3 DNA reads TGTGCCAGTAGTATGGACAGGGGGATTTCCTACAATGAGCAGTTCTTC.

The J gene is TRBJ1-4, the V gene TRBV19; possible D gene TRBD1, 6 bases. Germline V gene lookup returns CDR1 LNHDA and CDR2 SQIVND (reference sequence). The germline V and J ends were trimmed by 4 bases and 5 bases, with 11 bases remaining between them. The length of the CDR3 is 14 residues. CDR3 coding DNA: TGTGCCAGTAGTAGCCCAGGGGAAAATGAAAAACTGTTTTTT. It translates to CASSSPGENEKLFF.

The V gene is TRBV5-1, the J gene TRBJ2-2, with D perhaps TRBD1 (5 bases). Germline V gene lookup returns CDR1 SGHRS and CDR2 YFSETQ. The CDR3 length is 14 residues. The germline V and J ends were trimmed by 2 bases and 5 bases, with 10 bases remaining between them. The CDR3 protein is CASSLKQETGELFF. The CDR3 region has the DNA TGCGCCAGCAGCTTAAAACAGGAAACCGGGGAGCTGTTTTTT.

The V call is TRBV27, the J call TRBJ2-7; 8 bases match TRBD2. The CDR3 extends over 15 amino acids. The trim removed 10 bases at V and 3 bases at J, leaving 14 bases unmatched. Germline V gene sequence: CDR1 MNHEY, CDR2 SMNVEV (reference sequence). CDR3 DNA: TGTGCCACAACTCCGAGCGGGGGATTAATCTACGAGCAGTACTTC. Protein: CATTPSGGLIYEQYF.

This clone was observed a single time. V gene TRBV19 combines with J gene TRBJ2-5; D gene uncertain. Germline loops: CDR1 LNHDA, CDR2 SQIVND (reference sequence). The V and J ends lost 3 bases and 1 base respectively, with 3 bases between them. The CDR3 consists of 12 residues. The CDR3 here is CASSMAQETQYF. DNA for the CDR3: TGTGCCAGTAGTATGGCCCAAGAGACCCAGTACTTC.

The chain combines TRBV7-2 with TRBJ1-2, with D possibly matching TRBD1 (6 bases). Germline assignment: CDR1 SGHTA and CDR2 FQGNSA. The CDR3 extends over 12 amino acids. V was pared by 8 bases and J by 8 bases, with 15 bases between. This CDR3 is CASGGSGTGYTF. The CDR3 nucleotides are TGTGCCAGCGGGGGCTCGGGGACCGGCTACACCTTC. Looking up the rest from reference TRBV7-2 and TRBJ1-2 gives the full variable domain: GAGVSQSPSNKVTEKGKDVELRCDPISGHTALYWYRQSLGQGLEFLIYFQGNSAPDKSGLPSDRFSAERTGGSVSTLTIQRTQQEDSAVYLCASGGSGTGYTFGSGTRLTVV.

This clone was counted once. The same CDR3 also results from other DNA sequences found in this sample. As DNA, the CDR3 is TGTGCCAGCAGTTCCCCCGGACAGGGGAGGAGTGAAGCTTTCTTT. Translating it yields CASSSPGQGRSEAFF. The chain has TRBV27 and TRBJ1-1; 9 nucleotides match TRBD1. The CDR3 is 15 amino acids. Germline CDR1 and CDR2: MNHEY and SMNVEV (reference sequence). Trimming at V came to 4 bases and at J to 7 bases, leaving 10 bases not matched to a gene.

The V and J genes are TRBV12-2 and TRBJ1-1; the table's D call of TRBD1 was not tested on the DNA. TRBV12-2 is noted as a pseudogene. This CDR3 has 16 amino acids. The CDR3 DNA reads TGTGCAAGTCGCCGACTTCGGGGAGCAGGGGGCACTGAAGCTTTCTTT. Translating it yields CASRRLRGAGGTEAFF.